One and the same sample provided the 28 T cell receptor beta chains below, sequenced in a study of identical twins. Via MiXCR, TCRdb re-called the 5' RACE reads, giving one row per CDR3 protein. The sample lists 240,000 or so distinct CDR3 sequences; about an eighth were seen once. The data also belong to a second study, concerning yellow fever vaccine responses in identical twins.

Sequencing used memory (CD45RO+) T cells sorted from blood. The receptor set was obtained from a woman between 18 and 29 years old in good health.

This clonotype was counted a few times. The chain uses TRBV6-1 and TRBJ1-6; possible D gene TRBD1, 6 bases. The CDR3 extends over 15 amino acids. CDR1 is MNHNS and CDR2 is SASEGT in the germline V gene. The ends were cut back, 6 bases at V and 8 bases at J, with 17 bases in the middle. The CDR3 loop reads CASSPQGRRDSPLHF. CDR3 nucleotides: TGTGCCAGCAGCCCTCAGGGGCGCAGGGATTCACCCCTCCACTTT.

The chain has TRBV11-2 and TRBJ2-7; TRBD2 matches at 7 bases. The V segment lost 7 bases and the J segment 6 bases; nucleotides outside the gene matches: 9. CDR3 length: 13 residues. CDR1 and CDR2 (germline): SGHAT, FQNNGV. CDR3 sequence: CASTSHPGGEQYF. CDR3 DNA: TGTGCCAGCACATCCCATCCGGGGGGCGAGCAGTACTTC.

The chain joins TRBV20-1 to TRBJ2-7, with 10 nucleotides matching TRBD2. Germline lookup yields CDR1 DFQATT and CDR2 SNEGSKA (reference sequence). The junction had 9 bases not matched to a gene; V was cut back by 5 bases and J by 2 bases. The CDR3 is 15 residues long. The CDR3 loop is CSAFGASGGAYEQYF. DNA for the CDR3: TGCAGTGCTTTTGGGGCTAGCGGGGGTGCCTACGAGCAGTACTTC.

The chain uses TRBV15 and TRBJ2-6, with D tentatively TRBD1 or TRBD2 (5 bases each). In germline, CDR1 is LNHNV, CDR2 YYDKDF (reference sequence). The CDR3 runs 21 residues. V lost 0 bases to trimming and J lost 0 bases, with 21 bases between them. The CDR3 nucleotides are TGTGCCACCAGCAGAGATCGGTTTGGGGCAGGGAGCCTCTCTGGGGCCAACGTCCTGACTTTC. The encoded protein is CATSRDRFGAGSLSGANVLTF.

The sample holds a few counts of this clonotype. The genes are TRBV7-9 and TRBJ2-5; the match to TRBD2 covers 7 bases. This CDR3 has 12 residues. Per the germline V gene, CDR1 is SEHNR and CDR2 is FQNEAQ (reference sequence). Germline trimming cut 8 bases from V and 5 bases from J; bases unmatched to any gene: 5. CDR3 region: CASVRGVETQYF. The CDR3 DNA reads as TGTGCCAGCGTTCGGGGGGTCGAGACCCAGTACTTC.

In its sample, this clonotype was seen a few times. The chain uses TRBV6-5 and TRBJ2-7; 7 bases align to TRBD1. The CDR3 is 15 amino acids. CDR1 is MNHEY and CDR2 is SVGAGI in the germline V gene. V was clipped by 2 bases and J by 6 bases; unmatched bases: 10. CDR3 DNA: TGTGCCAGCAGTTACAGGAGACAGGGAATATCCGAGCAGTACTTC. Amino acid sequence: CASSYRRQGISEQYF.

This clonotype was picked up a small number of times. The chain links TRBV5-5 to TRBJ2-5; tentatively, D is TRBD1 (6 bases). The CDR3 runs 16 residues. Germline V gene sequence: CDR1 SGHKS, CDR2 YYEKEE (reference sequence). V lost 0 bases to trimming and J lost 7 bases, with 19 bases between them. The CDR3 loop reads CASSLGLGQGSWTQYF. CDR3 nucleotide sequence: TGTGCCAGCAGCTTGGGGCTTGGGCAGGGGTCTTGGACCCAGTACTTC. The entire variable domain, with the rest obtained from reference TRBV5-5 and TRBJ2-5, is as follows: DAGVTQSPTHLIKTRGQQVTLRCSPISGHKSVSWYQQVLGQGPQFIFQYYEKEERGRGNFPDRFSARQFPNYSSELNVNALLLGDSALYLCASSLGLGQGSWTQYFGPGTRLLVL.

CDR3 in DNA: TGTGCCAGCAGTATTTCACTAGCGGGAGGCTACGAGCAGTACTTC. Translated, it gives CASSISLAGGYEQYF. The rearrangement uses TRBV27 and TRBJ2-7, with 12 bases fitting TRBD2. Germline V lookup: CDR1 MNHEY, CDR2 SMNVEV (reference sequence). The CDR3 loop spans 15 amino acids. The trim removed 5 bases at V and 3 bases at J, leaving 5 bases unmatched.

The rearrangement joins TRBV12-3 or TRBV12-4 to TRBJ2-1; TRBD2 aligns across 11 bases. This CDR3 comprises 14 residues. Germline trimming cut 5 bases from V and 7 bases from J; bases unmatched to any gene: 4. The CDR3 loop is CASSPRTSGNEQFF. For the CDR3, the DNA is TGTGCCAGCAGTCCCCGGACTAGCGGGAATGAGCAGTTCTTC.

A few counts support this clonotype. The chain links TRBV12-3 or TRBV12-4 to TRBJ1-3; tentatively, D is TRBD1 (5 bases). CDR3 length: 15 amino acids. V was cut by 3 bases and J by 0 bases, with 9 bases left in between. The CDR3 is CASSLGDHSGNTIYF. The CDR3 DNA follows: TGTGCCAGCAGTTTGGGGGATCACTCTGGAAACACCATATATTTT.

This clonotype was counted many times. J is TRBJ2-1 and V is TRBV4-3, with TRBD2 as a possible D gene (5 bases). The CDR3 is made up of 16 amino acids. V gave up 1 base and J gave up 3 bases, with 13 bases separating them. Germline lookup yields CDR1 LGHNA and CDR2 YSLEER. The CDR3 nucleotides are TGCGCCAGCAGCCAAGGGGTCAGCGGAGACTACAATGAGCAGTTCTTC. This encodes CASSQGVSGDYNEQFF.

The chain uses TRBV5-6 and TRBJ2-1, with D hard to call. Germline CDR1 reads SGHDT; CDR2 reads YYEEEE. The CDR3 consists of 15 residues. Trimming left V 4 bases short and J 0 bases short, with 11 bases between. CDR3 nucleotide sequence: TGTGCCAGCAGCGTCGGGCCACTCTCCTACAATGAGCAGTTCTTC. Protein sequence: CASSVGPLSYNEQFF. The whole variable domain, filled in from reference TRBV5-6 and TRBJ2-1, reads DAGVTQSPTHLIKTRGQQVTLRCSPKSGHDTVSWYQQALGQGPQFIFQYYEEEERQRGNFPDRFSGHQFPNYSSELNVNALLLGDSALYLCASSVGPLSYNEQFFGPGTRLTVL.

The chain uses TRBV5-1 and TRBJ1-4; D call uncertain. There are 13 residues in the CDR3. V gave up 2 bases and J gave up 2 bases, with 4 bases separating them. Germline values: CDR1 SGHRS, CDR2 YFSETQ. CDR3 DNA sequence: TGCGCCAGCAGCTTCCTTACTAATGAAAAACTGTTTTTT. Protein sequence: CASSFLTNEKLFF.

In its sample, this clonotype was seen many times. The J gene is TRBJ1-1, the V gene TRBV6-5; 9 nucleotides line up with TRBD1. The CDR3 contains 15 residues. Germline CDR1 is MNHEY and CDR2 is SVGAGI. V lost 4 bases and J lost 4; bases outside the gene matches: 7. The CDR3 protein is CASSSYRGQGTEAFF. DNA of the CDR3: TGTGCCAGCAGTTCCTACAGGGGGCAGGGCACTGAAGCTTTCTTT.

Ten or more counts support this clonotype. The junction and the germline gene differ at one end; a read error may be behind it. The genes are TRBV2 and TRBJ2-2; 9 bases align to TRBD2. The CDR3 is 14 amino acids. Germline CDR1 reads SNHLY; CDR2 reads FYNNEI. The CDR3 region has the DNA TGTGCCAGCGGCGCTAGCGGGAACCCCGGGGAGCTGTTTTTT. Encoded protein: CASGASGNPGELFF.

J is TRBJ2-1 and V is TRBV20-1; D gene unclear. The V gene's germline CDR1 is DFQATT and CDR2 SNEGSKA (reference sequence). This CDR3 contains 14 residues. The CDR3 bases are TGCAGCCTGAATAGCCTCGGCTCCTACAATGAGCAGTTCTTC. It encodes CSLNSLGSYNEQFF.

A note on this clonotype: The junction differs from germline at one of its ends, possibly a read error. The CDR3 is CACSQEGTSARTDTQYF. CDR3 in DNA: TGTGCCTGCAGCCAAGAGGGGACTAGCGCACGCACAGATACGCAGTATTTT. The chain couples TRBV3-1 to TRBJ2-3; 10 bases align to TRBD2. This CDR3 spans 17 amino acids. CDR1 and CDR2 from the germline V gene are LGHDT and YNNKEL (reference sequence).

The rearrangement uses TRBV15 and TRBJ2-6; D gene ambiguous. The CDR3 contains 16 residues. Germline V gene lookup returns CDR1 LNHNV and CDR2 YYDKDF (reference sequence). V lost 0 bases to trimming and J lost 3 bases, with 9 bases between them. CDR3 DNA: TGTGCCACCAGCAGAGATCGGGTTGATGGGGCCAACGTCCTGACTTTC. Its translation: CATSRDRVDGANVLTF.

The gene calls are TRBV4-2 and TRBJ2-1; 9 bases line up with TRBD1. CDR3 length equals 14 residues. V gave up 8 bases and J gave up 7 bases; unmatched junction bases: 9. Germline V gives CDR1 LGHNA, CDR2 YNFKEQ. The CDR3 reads CASASGTGWNEQFF. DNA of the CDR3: TGTGCCAGCGCTTCCGGGACAGGGTGGAATGAGCAGTTCTTC.

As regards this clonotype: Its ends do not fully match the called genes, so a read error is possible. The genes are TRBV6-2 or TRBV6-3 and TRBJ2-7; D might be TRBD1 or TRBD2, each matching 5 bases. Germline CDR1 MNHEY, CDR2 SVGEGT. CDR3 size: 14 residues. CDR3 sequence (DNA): TGTTCCAGCAGTGGGACCCAGGGCGCCTACGAGCAGTACTTC. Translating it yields CSSSGTQGAYEQYF.

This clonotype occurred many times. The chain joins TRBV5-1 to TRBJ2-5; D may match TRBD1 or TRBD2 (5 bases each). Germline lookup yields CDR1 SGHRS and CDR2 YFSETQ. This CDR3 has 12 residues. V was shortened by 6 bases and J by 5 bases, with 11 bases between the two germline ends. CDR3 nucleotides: TGCGCCAGCACTACGGGGACCGAGACCCAGTACTTC. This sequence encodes CASTTGTETQYF. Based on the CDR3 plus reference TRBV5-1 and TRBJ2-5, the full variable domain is KAGVTQTPRYLIKTRGQQVTLSCSPISGHRSVSWYQQTPGQGLQFLFEYFSETQRNKGNFPGRFSGRQFSNSRSEMNVSTLELGDSALYLCASTTGTETQYFGPGTRLLVL.

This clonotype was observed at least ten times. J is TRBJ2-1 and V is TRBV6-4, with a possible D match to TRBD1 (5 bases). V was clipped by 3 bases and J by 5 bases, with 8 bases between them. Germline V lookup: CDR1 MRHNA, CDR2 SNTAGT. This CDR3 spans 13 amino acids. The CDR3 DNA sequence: TGTGCCAGCAGTGAACAGGCAAACAATGAGCAGTTCTTC. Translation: CASSEQANNEQFF.

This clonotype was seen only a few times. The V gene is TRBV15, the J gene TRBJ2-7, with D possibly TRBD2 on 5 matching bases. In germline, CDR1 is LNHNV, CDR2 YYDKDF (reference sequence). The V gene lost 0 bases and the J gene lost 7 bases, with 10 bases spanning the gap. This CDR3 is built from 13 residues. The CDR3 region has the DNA TGTGCCACCAGCAGAGATCTGGAGCGGGAGCAGTACTTC. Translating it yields CATSRDLEREQYF.

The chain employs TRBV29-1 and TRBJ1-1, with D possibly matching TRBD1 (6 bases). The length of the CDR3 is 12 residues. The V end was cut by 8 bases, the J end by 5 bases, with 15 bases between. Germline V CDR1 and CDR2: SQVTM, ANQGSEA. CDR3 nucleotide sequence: TGCAGCTTAGGGACATGGGAGACTGAAGCTTTCTTT. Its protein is CSLGTWETEAFF.

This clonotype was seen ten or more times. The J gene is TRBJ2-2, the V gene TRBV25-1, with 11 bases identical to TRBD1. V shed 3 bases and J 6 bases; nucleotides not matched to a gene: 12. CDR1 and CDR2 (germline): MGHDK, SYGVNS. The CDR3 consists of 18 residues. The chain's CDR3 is CASSDTFWTGGAAGELFF. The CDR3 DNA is TGTGCCAGCAGTGATACGTTCTGGACAGGGGGCGCCGCCGGGGAGCTGTTTTTT.

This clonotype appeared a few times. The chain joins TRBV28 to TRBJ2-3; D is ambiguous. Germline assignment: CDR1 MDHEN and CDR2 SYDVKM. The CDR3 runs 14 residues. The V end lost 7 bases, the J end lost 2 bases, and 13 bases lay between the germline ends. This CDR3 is CASTQGRNTDTQYF. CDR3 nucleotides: TGTGCCAGCACCCAAGGACGGAACACAGATACGCAGTATTTT.

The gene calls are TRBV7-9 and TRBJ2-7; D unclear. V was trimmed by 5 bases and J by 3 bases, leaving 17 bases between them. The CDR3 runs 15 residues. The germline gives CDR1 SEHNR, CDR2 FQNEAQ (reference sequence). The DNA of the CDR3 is TGTGCCAGCAGCCCGTTTGGGTATTCGGTCTACGAGCAGTACTTC. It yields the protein CASSPFGYSVYEQYF.

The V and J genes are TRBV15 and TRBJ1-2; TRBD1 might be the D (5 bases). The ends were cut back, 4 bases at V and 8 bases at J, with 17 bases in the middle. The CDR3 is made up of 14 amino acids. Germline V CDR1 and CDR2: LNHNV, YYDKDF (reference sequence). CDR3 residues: CATSTAGDGEGYTF. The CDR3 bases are TGTGCCACCAGCACCGCCGGGGACGGAGAGGGCTACACCTTC.